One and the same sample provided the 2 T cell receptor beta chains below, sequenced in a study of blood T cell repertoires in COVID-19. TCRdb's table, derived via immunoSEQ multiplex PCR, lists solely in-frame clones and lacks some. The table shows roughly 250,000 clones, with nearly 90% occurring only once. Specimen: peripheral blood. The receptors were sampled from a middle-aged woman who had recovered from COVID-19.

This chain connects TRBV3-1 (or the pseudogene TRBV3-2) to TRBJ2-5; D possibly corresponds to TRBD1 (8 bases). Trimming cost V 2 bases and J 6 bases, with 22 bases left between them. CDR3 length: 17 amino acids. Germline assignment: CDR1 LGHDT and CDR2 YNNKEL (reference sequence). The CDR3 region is CASSQRGPQGGQKTQYF. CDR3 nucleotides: TGTGCCAGCAGCCAAAGAGGCCCACAGGGGGGGCAAAAGACCCAGTACTTC.

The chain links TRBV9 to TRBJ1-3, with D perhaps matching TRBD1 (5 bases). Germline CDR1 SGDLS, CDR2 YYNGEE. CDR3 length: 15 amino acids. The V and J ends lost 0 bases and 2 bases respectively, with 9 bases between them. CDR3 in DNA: TGTGCCAGCAGCGTAGGGGGGGAGCCTGGAAACACCATATATTTT. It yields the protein CASSVGGEPGNTIYF.